One sample yielded the 20 T cell receptor beta chains listed below, sequenced in a study of OX40 agonist ivuxolimab in advanced cancers. The data were produced by immunoSEQ multiplex PCR, yet TCRdb's version contains in-frame clones alone and is incomplete. The table shows tens of thousands of clones, with around 89% occurring only once. The specimen comprised CD4+ or CD8+ T cells sorted from blood, sampled in a trial of the OX40 agonist ivuxolimab. The receptor set was obtained from an adult with an advanced solid tumor such as melanoma, head and neck, liver or kidney cancer.

This clone was picked up a small number of times. The rearrangement links TRBV5-4 to TRBJ2-4, with D perhaps TRBD1 (6 bases). CDR1 and CDR2 from the germline V gene are SGHNT and YYREEE (reference sequence). Trimming took off 2 bases at V and 3 bases at J, with 12 bases between the two ends. This CDR3 is built from 15 residues. The CDR3 nucleotides are TGTGCCAGCAGCTTCCCAGGGGTTAGCAAAAACATTCAGTACTTC. The encoded protein is CASSFPGVSKNIQYF.

V usage is TRBV19 and J usage is TRBJ1-5, with unresolved D. V lost 4 bases and J 1 base, leaving 17 bases between the germline ends. The CDR3 loop spans 17 amino acids. Per the germline V gene, CDR1 is LNHDA and CDR2 is SQIVND (reference sequence). In nucleotides, the CDR3 is TGTGCCAGTAGTACCTACACTCTCTCAGGCAGCAATCAGCCCCAGCATTTT. Protein sequence: CASSTYTLSGSNQPQHF.

The chain is built from TRBV10-3 and TRBJ2-7; 8 positions match TRBD1. The CDR3 totals 14 residues. From germline, CDR1 is ENHRY and CDR2 SYGVKD. V was clipped by 5 bases and J by 3 bases; unmatched bases: 6. This chain's CDR3 is CAISPGQGRYEQYF. In nucleotides, the CDR3 is TGTGCCATCAGTCCCGGACAGGGTCGCTACGAGCAGTACTTC.

The V and J genes are TRBV11-3 and TRBJ2-7; 8 nucleotides line up with TRBD2. The CDR3 has 18 residues. The germline gives CDR1 SGHNT, CDR2 YENEEA. Trimming at V came to 1 base and at J to 0 bases, leaving 11 bases not matched to a gene. The CDR3 reads CASSLVAGTSGTSYEQYF. CDR3 coding DNA: TGTGCCAGCAGCTTAGTAGCGGGTACTAGCGGAACCTCCTACGAGCAGTACTTC.

With regard to this clone: The same CDR3 arises from other DNA sequences in this sample as well. The V gene is TRBV7-2, the J gene TRBJ2-7; D call uncertain. The CDR3 runs to 14 residues. The V gene lost 1 base and the J gene lost 1 base, with 8 bases spanning the gap. CDR1 is SGHTA and CDR2 is FQGNSA in the germline V gene. CDR3 amino acids: CASSLGGQSYEQYF. CDR3 nucleotide sequence: TGTGCCAGCAGCTTAGGCGGCCAGTCCTACGAGCAGTACTTC.

The rearrangement uses TRBV6-6 and TRBJ1-1; D is possibly TRBD1 (6 bases). This CDR3 is built from 15 residues. Per the germline V gene, CDR1 is MNHNY and CDR2 is SVGAGI (reference sequence). The V and J ends lost 2 bases and 6 bases respectively, with 16 bases between them. The chain's CDR3 is CASSYVVTGRPEAFF. The CDR3, as DNA: TGTGCCAGCAGTTACGTCGTCACAGGGAGGCCTGAAGCTTTCTTT.

This clone was counted ten times or more. The CDR3 DNA follows: TGTGCCAGCAGCGTCACCGGTGGGGCGGGAGTTTACAATGAGCAGTTCTTC. Protein product: CASSVTGGAGVYNEQFF. This chain joins TRBV9 and TRBJ2-1, with 7 bases that match TRBD2. Germline V CDR1 and CDR2: SGDLS, YYNGEE. The V segment lost 2 bases and the J segment 4 bases; nucleotides outside the gene matches: 12. The CDR3 is 17 residues long.

This clone was counted once. The chain combines TRBV7-2 with TRBJ2-7, with 11 bases lining up with TRBD2. Germline CDR1 is SGHTA and CDR2 is FQGNSA. The V gene end was trimmed by 5 bases and the J gene end by 4 bases; junction bases not matched to a gene: 7. The CDR3 totals 15 residues. The CDR3, as DNA: TGTGCCAGCAGCGAGCCGGGACTAGCGGTTTACGAGCAGTACTTC. Translated: CASSEPGLAVYEQYF.

This chain joins TRBV9 and TRBJ2-7; TRBD1 matches at 7 bases. The CDR3 contains 17 residues. The junction had 12 bases not matched to a gene; V was cut back by 0 bases and J by 3 bases. Germline V gene lookup returns CDR1 SGDLS and CDR2 YYNGEE. CDR3 loop: CASSVDPRQGPNYEQYF. CDR3 nucleotides: TGTGCCAGCAGCGTAGATCCTAGACAGGGCCCGAACTACGAGCAGTACTTC.

The chain links TRBV12-5 to TRBJ1-2; the D gene is possibly TRBD1 (6 bases). CDR1 and CDR2 from the germline V gene are LGHNT and FRNRAP. Trimming stripped 5 bases from V and 10 bases from J, with 11 bases between. This CDR3 has 11 amino acids. CDR3 loop: CASGPQGLYTF. CDR3 nucleotide sequence: TGTGCTAGTGGTCCACAGGGCCTCTACACCTTC.

This sequence joins TRBV5-1 and TRBJ1-5; no reliable D call. From germline, CDR1 is SGHRS and CDR2 YFSETQ. CDR3 length: 15 residues. V was cut by 7 bases and J by 0 bases, with 14 bases left in between. Written as DNA, the CDR3 is TGCGCCAGCCGCAGCGGAGTCAATAGCAATCAGCCCCAGCATTTT. It specifies CASRSGVNSNQPQHF. Full variable domain (rest looked up from reference TRBV5-1 and TRBJ1-5): KAGVTQTPRYLIKTRGQQVTLSCSPISGHRSVSWYQQTPGQGLQFLFEYFSETQRNKGNFPGRFSGRQFSNSRSEMNVSTLELGDSALYLCASRSGVNSNQPQHFGDGTRLSIL.

The chain recombines TRBV30 with TRBJ2-3; D is unresolved. Germline CDR1 GTSNPN, CDR2 SVGIG (reference sequence). This CDR3 has 13 amino acids. Trimming pared 0 bases from V and 1 base from J, leaving 5 bases between. This CDR3 reads CAWSVTGTDTQYF. In DNA form, the CDR3 reads TGTGCCTGGAGTGTTACGGGCACAGATACGCAGTATTTT.

This clone was found a few times. The V call is TRBV27, the J call TRBJ1-1, with TRBD1 matching 9 bases. The CDR3 is 16 amino acids. Germline assignment: CDR1 MNHEY and CDR2 SMNVEV (reference sequence). V lost 5 bases, J lost 0 bases, and 7 bases stayed unmatched. CDR3 residues: CASSPYRGLMNTEAFF. The DNA of the CDR3 is TGTGCCAGCAGTCCTTACAGGGGGCTTATGAACACTGAAGCTTTCTTT.

CDR3 in amino acids: CASSASPATNEKLFF. CDR3 bases: TGTGCCAGCAGCGCCTCCCCCGCAACTAATGAAAAACTGTTTTTT. The V call is TRBV5-6, the J call TRBJ1-4, with D hard to call. The CDR3 runs 15 residues. The V end was cut by 4 bases, the J end by 0 bases, with 10 bases between. Germline V gives CDR1 SGHDT, CDR2 YYEEEE.

The chain uses TRBV19 and TRBJ2-4; D is possibly TRBD2 (5 bases). Trimming took 7 bases from V and 6 from J, leaving 16 bases between them. Per the germline V gene, CDR1 is LNHDA and CDR2 is SQIVND (reference sequence). The CDR3 totals 14 residues. CDR3 sequence (DNA): TGTGCCAGTACCGCACCCGGGGTGGCAAACATTCAGTACTTC. Translated, it gives CASTAPGVANIQYF.

The V gene is TRBV19, the J gene TRBJ1-2; D is perhaps TRBD1 (6 bases). Trimming took 9 bases from V and 5 from J, leaving 19 bases between them. The CDR3 loop spans 14 amino acids. Germline V CDR1 and CDR2: LNHDA, SQIVND (reference sequence). CDR3 loop: CASQTPGTKYGYTF. In nucleotides, the CDR3 is TGTGCCAGCCAGACCCCCGGGACAAAGTATGGCTACACCTTC.

The chain links TRBV11-3 to TRBJ2-3, with D perhaps assigned TRBD1 or TRBD2 (5 bases each). CDR1 and CDR2 (germline): SGHNT, YENEEA. Trimming stripped 0 bases from V and 4 bases from J, with 14 bases between. The CDR3 has 16 residues. The CDR3 here is CASSLDYGKGPDTQYF. The CDR3 DNA reads as TGTGCCAGCAGCTTAGATTACGGGAAGGGACCAGATACGCAGTATTTT.

This rearrangement joins TRBV5-6 to TRBJ2-5; 8 nucleotides line up with TRBD1. This CDR3 has 15 residues. Per the germline V gene, CDR1 is SGHDT and CDR2 is YYEEEE. Trimming cost V 5 bases and J 3 bases; bases outside gene matches: 9. For the CDR3, the DNA is TGTGCCAGCAGATCCTCCGGACAGGGAAAAGAGACCCAGTACTTC. This encodes CASRSSGQGKETQYF.

The V and J genes are TRBV30 and TRBJ1-4; possibly TRBD1 for D (5 bases). CDR1 and CDR2 (germline): GTSNPN, SVGIG (reference sequence). The germline V and J ends were trimmed by 4 bases and 10 bases, with 16 bases remaining between them. The CDR3 is 13 residues long. The chain's CDR3 is CAWKDEGRRKLFF. DNA of the CDR3: TGTGCCTGGAAGGACGAGGGACGGAGAAAACTGTTTTTT.

This clone was seen only a few times. The genes are TRBV19 and TRBJ1-2; 8 bases agree with TRBD1. V shed 10 bases, J shed 4 bases, and the junction held 8 bases outside the gene matches. The CDR3 contains 13 residues. CDR1 is LNHDA and CDR2 is SQIVND in the germline V gene (reference sequence). The CDR3 DNA sequence: TGTGCCACCCGTACAGGGGGGGTCTATGGCTACACCTTC. Translation gives CATRTGGVYGYTF.